Presented here are 28 T cell receptor beta chains from one specimen sequenced in a study of blood T cell repertoires in COVID-19. Here immunoSEQ multiplex PCR was the method, and the copy in TCRdb shows in-frame clones only, minus some. There are approximately 260,000 clones in the sample; 82% occur only once, and 4.9% lies in the top ten. The source material was peripheral blood. These receptors were taken from an elderly woman with active or convalescent COVID-19.

The CDR3 bases are TGCGCCAGCAGCTTGGTTGGGACAGGGTTGAACGGGGAGCTGTTTTTT. Amino acid sequence: CASSLVGTGLNGELFF. This sequence joins TRBV5-1 and TRBJ2-2; TRBD1 agrees at 9 bases. The CDR3 is 16 residues long. Trimming removed 0 bases from V and 7 bases from J; junction bases left unmatched: 7. Per the germline V gene, CDR1 is SGHRS and CDR2 is YFSETQ. The full variable domain, completed using reference TRBV5-1 and TRBJ2-2, is KAGVTQTPRYLIKTRGQQVTLSCSPISGHRSVSWYQQTPGQGLQFLFEYFSETQRNKGNFPGRFSGRQFSNSRSEMNVSTLELGDSALYLCASSLVGTGLNGELFFGEGSRLTVL.

The chain recombines TRBV6-5 with TRBJ1-1, with 7 bases fitting TRBD1. V lost 7 bases to trimming and J lost 6 bases; unmatched junction nucleotides: 8. Germline lookup yields CDR1 MNHEY and CDR2 SVGAGI. This CDR3 has 13 amino acids. CDR3 residues: CASNRQGLAEAFF. CDR3 coding DNA: TGTGCCAGCAATCGACAGGGACTCGCTGAAGCTTTCTTT.

This clone was recorded only once. The chain has TRBV7-2 and TRBJ2-3; 7 bases agree with TRBD2. The V gene end was trimmed by 5 bases and the J gene end by 2 bases; junction bases not matched to a gene: 10. Germline loops: CDR1 SGHTA, CDR2 FQGNSA. There are 16 residues in the CDR3. This CDR3 reads CASSPVAGVPTDTQYF. DNA for the CDR3: TGTGCCAGCAGCCCCGTGGCGGGAGTCCCCACAGATACGCAGTATTTT.

The chain combines TRBV28 with TRBJ2-6; D remains ambiguous. The germline V gene encodes CDR1 MDHEN and CDR2 SYDVKM. The CDR3 length is 19 residues. V lost 4 bases and J 0 bases, leaving 19 bases between the germline ends. The CDR3 DNA follows: TGTGCCAGCAGTTCCTTGGTTACCGATGCCTACTCTGGGGCCAACGTCCTGACTTTC. It encodes CASSSLVTDAYSGANVLTF.

The chain is built from TRBV7-9 and TRBJ2-1; D uncertain. CDR3 length equals 17 residues. Germline loops: CDR1 SEHNR, CDR2 FQNEAQ (reference sequence). V lost 2 bases and J lost 0, with 14 bases in between. CDR3 DNA: TGTGCCAGCAGCTTACGTAGTAGCTCGAGCTCCTACAATGAGCAGTTCTTC. Protein: CASSLRSSSSSYNEQFF.

This chain joins TRBV28 and TRBJ1-2; D is perhaps TRBD1 (5 bases). The CDR3 extends over 13 amino acids. The V and J ends lost 6 bases and 8 bases respectively, with 16 bases between them. CDR1 is MDHEN and CDR2 is SYDVKM in the germline V gene. CDR3 DNA sequence: TGTGCCAGCAGCTCCGGGACGGCGGGGGGCTACACCTTC. The encoded protein is CASSSGTAGGYTF.

This chain connects TRBV7-2 to TRBJ1-4; no clear D gene. Germline CDR1 and CDR2: SGHTA and FQGNSA. There are 15 residues in the CDR3. The V end lost 5 bases, the J end lost 4 bases, and 14 bases lay between the germline ends. This chain's CDR3 is CASSLPGERNEKLFF. The CDR3 DNA sequence: TGTGCCAGCAGCCTTCCCGGGGAGCGTAATGAAAAACTGTTTTTT. The full variable domain, completed using reference TRBV7-2 and TRBJ1-4, is GAGVSQSPSNKVTEKGKDVELRCDPISGHTALYWYRQSLGQGLEFLIYFQGNSAPDKSGLPSDRFSAERTGGSVSTLTIQRTQQEDSAVYLCASSLPGERNEKLFFGSGTQLSVL.

This rearrangement joins TRBV5-4 to TRBJ2-7, with 9 bases lining up with TRBD2. Germline V gene data show CDR1 as SGHNT and CDR2 as YYREEE (reference sequence). The length of the CDR3 is 16 residues. V lost 3 bases to trimming and J lost 1 base; unmatched junction nucleotides: 8. CDR3 residues: CASSSRTSVKSYEQYF. In DNA, the CDR3 is TGTGCCAGCAGCTCCCGGACTAGCGTGAAGTCCTACGAGCAGTACTTC.

The CDR3 here is CASSPNQGDNSPLHF. As DNA, the CDR3 is TGCGCCAGCAGCCCAAATCAGGGGGATAATTCACCCCTCCACTTT. V and J are TRBV5-1 and TRBJ1-6, with 7 bases matching TRBD1. The V gene's germline CDR1 is SGHRS and CDR2 YFSETQ. The CDR3 has 15 residues. V shed 4 bases, J shed 5 bases, and the junction held 6 bases outside the gene matches.

The chain joins TRBV3-1 (or the pseudogene TRBV3-2) to TRBJ2-4; TRBD1 matches 7 bases. Germline V gives CDR1 LGHDT, CDR2 YNNKEL (reference sequence). Trimming at V came to 1 base and at J to 9 bases, leaving 9 bases not matched to a gene. The CDR3 runs 15 residues. As DNA, the CDR3 is TGTGCCAGCAGCCAAGTCTTCGGGACAGATTCCATTCAGTACTTC. Protein: CASSQVFGTDSIQYF.

This sequence joins TRBV28 and TRBJ1-6; tentatively, D is TRBD1 (5 bases). CDR3 length equals 15 residues. Between the trimmed V and J ends, which lost 5 bases and 3 bases, there was a span of 11 bases. From germline, CDR1 is MDHEN and CDR2 SYDVKM. Written as DNA, the CDR3 is TGTGCCAGCAGTCCGGCGGGGGGCTATAATTCACCCCTCCACTTT. This codes for CASSPAGGYNSPLHF. Variable domain in full (rest from reference TRBV28 and TRBJ1-6): DVKVTQSSRYLVKRTGEKVFLECVQDMDHENMFWYRQDPGLGLRLIYFSYDVKMKEKGDIPEGYSVSREKKERFSLILESASTNQTSMYLCASSPAGGYNSPLHFGNGTRLTVT.

This rearrangement joins TRBV24-1 to TRBJ1-1, with 8 bases lining up with TRBD1. Trimming cost V 5 bases and J 4 bases; bases outside gene matches: 5. The CDR3 is 14 residues long. The germline V gene encodes CDR1 KGHDR and CDR2 SFDVKD. CDR3: CATSARGQGTEAFF. The CDR3 DNA sequence: TGTGCCACCAGTGCCCGCGGACAGGGCACTGAAGCTTTCTTT.

CDR3 in amino acids: CASSPLNARGTIYF. In nucleotides, the CDR3 is TGCGCCAGCAGCCCGCTCAACGCCAGAGGAACCATATATTTT. J is TRBJ1-3 and V is TRBV4-1; D call uncertain. The CDR3 loop spans 14 amino acids. CDR1 is MGHRA and CDR2 is YSYEKL in the germline V gene. V was trimmed by 4 bases and J by 10 bases, leaving 17 bases between them.

The chain is built from TRBV5-1 and TRBJ1-1; TRBD1 might be the D (6 bases). Between the trimmed V and J ends, which lost 4 bases and 1 base, there was a span of 14 bases. This CDR3 region has 15 residues. Germline CDR1 reads SGHRS; CDR2 reads YFSETQ. The CDR3 protein is CASSIEGVTNTEAFF. CDR3 coding DNA: TGCGCCAGCAGCATAGAGGGGGTGACGAACACTGAAGCTTTCTTT.

This rearrangement joins TRBV10-2 to TRBJ2-1, with 11 bases lining up with TRBD2. V trimming: 5 bases; J trimming: 1 base; junction bases outside the gene matches: 4. The CDR3 spans 16 residues. CDR1 is WSHSY and CDR2 is SAAADI in the germline V gene. The CDR3 region has the DNA TGCGCCAGCAGTCGACTAGCGGGACCTTCCTACAATGAGCAGTTCTTC. It yields the protein CASSRLAGPSYNEQFF.

Here the CDR3 DNA reads TGTGCCAGCAGTTTCACGGGGGAGAGAAGAGAAAAACTGTTTTTT. It translates to CASSFTGERREKLFF. J is TRBJ1-4 and V is TRBV28; a possible D gene is TRBD1 (5 bases). The CDR3 runs to 15 residues. V was cut by 3 bases and J by 8 bases, with 16 bases left in between. CDR1 MDHEN and CDR2 SYDVKM come from the germline V gene.

This chain connects TRBV23-1 to TRBJ1-6; TRBD1 might be the D (6 bases). TRBV23-1 is reported as an ORF; its role is uncertain. The V gene lost 7 bases and the J gene lost 0 bases, with 16 bases spanning the gap. CDR3 size: 17 residues. The CDR3 coding sequence is TGCGCCAGCACCGGGACACCTTTGAGCTCCTATAATTCACCCCTCCACTTT. It yields the protein CASTGTPLSSYNSPLHF.

The V gene is TRBV14, the J gene TRBJ2-7, with TRBD1 identical over 8 bases. CDR3 length equals 14 residues. The germline gives CDR1 SGHDN, CDR2 FVKESK. V trimming: 3 bases; J trimming: 2 bases; junction bases outside the gene matches: 3. The CDR3 is CASSHWTGTYEQYF. Written as DNA, the CDR3 is TGTGCCAGCAGCCATTGGACAGGGACCTACGAGCAGTACTTC.

This clone has just a few counts. J is TRBJ1-1 and V is TRBV11-3, with 8 bases matching TRBD1. Germline V gene data show CDR1 as SGHNT and CDR2 as YENEEA. Trimming took 3 bases from V and 0 from J; bases not matched to a gene: 3. CDR3 length: 15 amino acids. CDR3 sequence reads: CASSLGTGLNTEAFF. The CDR3 DNA reads as TGTGCCAGCAGCTTGGGGACAGGCTTGAACACTGAAGCTTTCTTT.

The chain couples TRBV28 to TRBJ1-2; D unresolved. The CDR3 has 12 residues. V lost 3 bases and J 5 bases, leaving 7 bases between the germline ends. CDR1 MDHEN and CDR2 SYDVKM come from the germline V gene. The CDR3 loop reads CASSFFQYGYTF. DNA for the CDR3: TGTGCCAGCAGTTTTTTCCAGTATGGCTACACCTTC.

The chain uses TRBV6-2 or TRBV6-3 and TRBJ2-6; 10 positions agree with TRBD1. Germline-derived CDR1 and CDR2 are MNHEY and SVGEGT. CDR3 length: 18 amino acids. V was clipped by 5 bases and J by 0 bases; unmatched bases: 7. CDR3 amino acids: CASSPWGQGSSGANVLTF. The DNA for the CDR3 is TGTGCCAGCAGTCCCTGGGGACAGGGGAGCTCTGGGGCCAACGTCCTGACTTTC.

The chain carries TRBV5-1 and TRBJ2-5; 13 nucleotides match TRBD2. The CDR3 consists of 18 residues. Germline V lookup: CDR1 SGHRS, CDR2 YFSETQ. The V gene end was trimmed by 1 base and the J gene end by 2 bases; junction bases not matched to a gene: 8. Written as DNA, the CDR3 is TGCGCCAGCAGCTTGTTAGTTACTAGCGGGGGGGAACAAGAGACCCAGTACTTC. Translated, it gives CASSLLVTSGGEQETQYF.

The chain has TRBV30 and TRBJ1-5; D remains ambiguous. The CDR3 is made up of 14 amino acids. Germline-derived CDR1 and CDR2 are GTSNPN and SVGIG (reference sequence). The V end was cut by 4 bases, the J end by 0 bases, with 10 bases between. Written as DNA, the CDR3 is TGTGCCTGGACCCGGGGAAATAGCAATCAGCCCCAGCATTTT. Translated, it gives CAWTRGNSNQPQHF. Based on the CDR3 plus reference TRBV30 and TRBJ1-5, the full variable domain is SQTIHQWPATLVQPVGSPLSLECTVEGTSNPNLYWYRQAAGRGLQLLFYSVGIGQISSEVPQNLSASRPQDRQFILSSKKLLLSDSGFYLCAWTRGNSNQPQHFGDGTRLSIL.

The chain is built from TRBV5-1 and TRBJ1-2; 9 positions agree with TRBD1. CDR1 and CDR2 (germline): SGHRS, YFSETQ. The CDR3 runs to 14 residues. Unmatched junction bases numbered 6, after V lost 4 bases and J lost 5 bases. The CDR3 sequence: CASSRDRDRYGYTF. In DNA, the CDR3 is TGCGCCAGCAGCCGGGACAGGGATAGGTATGGCTACACCTTC.

This chain joins TRBV7-2 and TRBJ1-6; D possibly corresponds to TRBD1 (6 bases). The CDR3 runs to 14 residues. V was cut by 5 bases and J by 9 bases, with 14 bases left in between. Germline values: CDR1 SGHTA, CDR2 FQGNSA. The CDR3 coding sequence is TGTGCCAGCAGCCCCTCAGGGGAGAGTTCACCCCTCCACTTT. This encodes CASSPSGESSPLHF.

The rearrangement uses TRBV3-1 (or the pseudogene TRBV3-2) and TRBJ2-5, with a weak D call TRBD2 (6 bases). Germline V gives CDR1 LGHDT, CDR2 YNNKEL (reference sequence). CDR3 size: 14 residues. V was trimmed by 0 bases and J by 4 bases, leaving 9 bases between them. CDR3 amino acids: CASSQDSRGETQYF. CDR3 nucleotides: TGTGCCAGCAGCCAAGATTCGCGGGGAGAGACCCAGTACTTC.

CDR3 in DNA: TGTGCCAGCAGCGGACAAGAGGAATCACCCCTCCACTTT. Translation: CASSGQEESPLHF. The chain recombines TRBV2 with TRBJ1-6; D is perhaps TRBD1 (5 bases). The V gene's germline CDR1 is SNHLY and CDR2 FYNNEI. Trimming left V 6 bases short and J 10 bases short, with 13 bases between. The CDR3 is 13 amino acids.

The chain is built from TRBV11-2 and TRBJ2-4, with a possible D match to TRBD2 (5 bases). The CDR3 has 13 residues. V was clipped by 5 bases and J by 8 bases, with 13 bases between them. CDR1 and CDR2 from the germline V gene are SGHAT and FQNNGV. The CDR3, as DNA: TGTGCCAGCAGCCTTACCAGCGGTGACATTCAGTACTTC. Translated, it gives CASSLTSGDIQYF. Filled out from reference TRBV11-2 and TRBJ2-4, the complete variable domain reads EAGVAQSPRYKIIEKRQSVAFWCNPISGHATLYWYQQILGQGPKLLIQFQNNGVVDDSQLPKDRFSAERLKGVDSTLKIQPAKLEDSAVYLCASSLTSGDIQYFGAGTRLSVL.